Following are 20 T cell receptor beta chains from one sample sequenced in a study of T-cell reconstitution after alpha-beta-depleted transplantation in children. Using unique molecular identifiers, the investigators prepared the TCRbeta library. TCRdb re-derived calls from the PCR reads in MiXCR, one entry per CDR3 protein. The table records just over 950,000 distinct CDR3 sequences, about 31% of them present only once. The material was PBMCs, mostly from graft donor cells, obtained 360 days after TCRalphabeta/CD19-depleted stem cell transplant. The receptors were sampled from a boy in the first two years of life who had a stem cell transplant for SCID, so the T cells may come from the graft donor.

This CDR3 reads CASSPFTLPTDTQYF. For the CDR3, the DNA is TGTGCCAGCTCACCCTTCACCCTGCCCACAGATACGCAGTATTTT. The chain has TRBV18 and TRBJ2-3; D is ambiguous. CDR3 length: 15 amino acids. The germline CDR1 and CDR2 sequences are KGHSH and LQKENI. The V end was cut by 3 bases, the J end by 2 bases, with 12 bases between.

This clonotype was seen many times. The rearrangement links TRBV25-1 to TRBJ2-4; D call uncertain. The ends were cut back, 5 bases at V and 0 bases at J, with 11 bases in the middle. CDR1 is MGHDK, CDR2 SYGVNS, per germline. The CDR3 has 15 residues. CDR3 in amino acids: CASSTSGVAKNIQYF. CDR3 bases: TGTGCCAGCAGTACCAGTGGGGTAGCCAAAAACATTCAGTACTTC. The full variable domain, its missing parts supplied by reference TRBV25-1 and TRBJ2-4, is EADIYQTPRYLVIGTGKKITLECSQTMGHDKMYWYQQDPGMELHLIHYSYGVNSTEKGDLSSESTVSRIRTEHFPLTLESARPSHTSQYLCASSTSGVAKNIQYFGAGTRLSVL.

This clonotype was found a few times. This chain links TRBV25-1 with TRBJ1-1, with no clear D. In germline, CDR1 is MGHDK, CDR2 SYGVNS. V lost 2 bases and J 2 bases, leaving 9 bases between the germline ends. The CDR3 spans 14 residues. CDR3 sequence reads: CASSEHGPNTEAFF. CDR3 nucleotide sequence: TGTGCCAGCAGTGAACACGGCCCCAACACTGAAGCTTTCTTT. The entire variable domain, with the rest obtained from reference TRBV25-1 and TRBJ1-1, is as follows: EADIYQTPRYLVIGTGKKITLECSQTMGHDKMYWYQQDPGMELHLIHYSYGVNSTEKGDLSSESTVSRIRTEHFPLTLESARPSHTSQYLCASSEHGPNTEAFFGQGTRLTVV.

The sample holds a few counts of this clonotype. V gene TRBV6-2 or TRBV6-3 combines with J gene TRBJ2-1; 8 nucleotides match TRBD2. The J segment lost 3 bases and the V segment lost 7 bases, leaving 11 bases of the junction unmatched. The CDR3 has 16 residues. Germline V gives CDR1 MNHEY, CDR2 SVGEGT. The CDR3 protein is CASKLTGGQFYNEQFF. Written as DNA, the CDR3 is TGTGCCAGCAAGTTAACGGGGGGGCAGTTCTACAATGAGCAGTTCTTC.

A few counts support this clonotype. The chain uses TRBV4-1 and TRBJ1-1; 8 bases align to TRBD1. Trimming removed 4 bases from V and 1 base from J; junction bases left unmatched: 14. The V gene's germline CDR1 is MGHRA and CDR2 YSYEKL. This CDR3 region has 18 residues. CDR3 region: CASSLNRGGMFPNTEAFF. The CDR3 coding sequence is TGCGCCAGCAGCCTAAACAGGGGGGGTATGTTTCCGAACACTGAAGCTTTCTTT.

This clonotype turned up a few times. The chain recombines TRBV5-1 with TRBJ2-1; D possibly matches TRBD1 or TRBD2 (6 bases each). CDR1 and CDR2 (germline): SGHRS, YFSETQ. V was shortened by 2 bases and J by 7 bases, with 13 bases between the two germline ends. The CDR3 has 14 amino acids. In DNA form, the CDR3 reads TGCGCCAGCAGCTTCTACGGGGGCGGGAATGAGCAGTTCTTC. This translates into CASSFYGGGNEQFF. Filled out from reference TRBV5-1 and TRBJ2-1, the complete variable domain reads KAGVTQTPRYLIKTRGQQVTLSCSPISGHRSVSWYQQTPGQGLQFLFEYFSETQRNKGNFPGRFSGRQFSNSRSEMNVSTLELGDSALYLCASSFYGGGNEQFFGPGTRLTVL.

The sample holds a few counts of this clonotype. This chain uses TRBV11-2 with TRBJ2-6; the D is unclear. The V end lost 4 bases, the J end lost 2 bases, and 12 bases lay between the germline ends. This CDR3 contains 16 residues. Germline values: CDR1 SGHAT, CDR2 FQNNGV. The CDR3 region is CASSSPFYAGANVLTF. CDR3 bases: TGTGCCAGCAGCTCACCCTTCTATGCTGGGGCCAACGTCCTGACTTTC.

This clonotype was seen just once. V is TRBV5-1 and J is TRBJ2-7; D might be TRBD1 or TRBD2, each matching 5 bases. The CDR3 length is 12 residues. Trimming left V 5 bases short and J 5 bases short, with 11 bases between. The germline V gene has CDR1 SGHRS and CDR2 YFSETQ. For the CDR3, the DNA is TGCGCCAGCAGAAGTTGGGGACACGAGCAGTACTTC. Its translation is CASRSWGHEQYF.

This clonotype was picked up one time. The chain combines TRBV12-3 or TRBV12-4 with TRBJ1-3; D remains ambiguous. The V and J ends lost 6 bases and 0 bases respectively, with 9 bases between them. This CDR3 has 14 residues. CDR3 residues: CASRLMSSGNTIYF. The CDR3 DNA reads TGTGCCAGCAGACTGATGAGCTCTGGAAACACCATATATTTT.

CDR3 DNA: TGTGCCAGCAGCTTAGCACTAGCGGACCACAACGAGCAGTACTTC. It translates to CASSLALADHNEQYF. The genes are TRBV7-2 and TRBJ2-7, with 8 bases fitting TRBD2. V dropped 0 bases and J dropped 5; count of bases not matched to a gene: 6. Germline V gene data show CDR1 as SGHTA and CDR2 as FQGNSA. This CDR3 contains 15 residues. Full variable domain (outside the CDR3, taken from reference TRBV7-2 and TRBJ2-7): GAGVSQSPSNKVTEKGKDVELRCDPISGHTALYWYRQSLGQGLEFLIYFQGNSAPDKSGLPSDRFSAERTGGSVSTLTIQRTQQEDSAVYLCASSLALADHNEQYFGPGTRLTVT.

V and J are TRBV3-1 and TRBJ2-1; 9 bases agree with TRBD2. The V gene's germline CDR1 is LGHDT and CDR2 YNNKEL (reference sequence). This CDR3 contains 16 residues. V was clipped by 1 base and J by 5 bases; unmatched bases: 6. For the CDR3, the DNA is TGTGCCAGCAGCCAAGCTCTCGCTAGCGGGGACAATGAGCAGTTCTTC. This translates into CASSQALASGDNEQFF.

The rearrangement uses TRBV6-5 and TRBJ2-5; TRBD2 agrees at 7 bases. CDR3 length: 15 residues. V gave up 2 bases and J gave up 5 bases; unmatched junction bases: 8. Per germline, CDR1 MNHEY and CDR2 SVGAGI. The CDR3 DNA follows: TGTGCCAGCAGTTACCGAGCGGGGCCGGAGGAGACCCAGTACTTC. It is translated as CASSYRAGPEETQYF.

The chain is built from TRBV4-1 and TRBJ1-5; the match to TRBD1 covers 7 bases. Per the germline V gene, CDR1 is MGHRA and CDR2 is YSYEKL. This CDR3 is 15 amino acids long. Trimming took 4 bases from V and 3 from J; bases not matched to a gene: 6. The CDR3 sequence: CASSLLTGLNQPQHF. The DNA for the CDR3 is TGCGCCAGCAGCCTCTTGACAGGGCTCAATCAGCCCCAGCATTTT.

V and J are TRBV10-3 and TRBJ2-1, with 7 bases that match TRBD2. From germline, CDR1 is ENHRY and CDR2 SYGVKD. J lost 6 bases, V lost 2 bases, and 1 base had no gene match. The CDR3 totals 13 residues. The CDR3 reads CAISERTSNEQFF. Written as DNA, the CDR3 is TGTGCCATCAGTGAGCGGACTAGCAATGAGCAGTTCTTC.

This clonotype occurred a few times. This chain joins TRBV5-1 and TRBJ1-2; D ambiguous. The CDR3 length is 14 residues. V lost 0 bases and J lost 1, with 7 bases in between. Germline CDR1 reads SGHRS; CDR2 reads YFSETQ. DNA for the CDR3: TGCGCCAGCAGCTTGGGAGGGATTAACTATGGCTACACCTTC. This sequence encodes CASSLGGINYGYTF.

This clonotype was seen once. A junction end diverges from the germline sequence, so it may reflect a read error. This chain joins TRBV27 and TRBJ2-7; TRBD1 might be the D (6 bases). CDR3 length: 16 residues. Germline CDR1 and CDR2: MNHEY and SMNVEV (reference sequence). CDR3 amino acids: CASSVSLGDTPYEQYF. CDR3 sequence (DNA): TGTGCCAGCAGTGTATCTCTTGGGGACACACCCTACGAGCAGTACTTC.

The gene calls are TRBV28 and TRBJ2-2; weak D call: TRBD1 (6 bases). V dropped 3 bases and J dropped 7 bases, with 12 bases sitting between them. Germline V gives CDR1 MDHEN, CDR2 SYDVKM. The CDR3 extends over 14 amino acids. The DNA for the CDR3 is TGTGCCAGCAGTTTCAGGGGTCAAGGCGGGGAGCTGTTTTTT. As protein: CASSFRGQGGELFF. Full variable domain (rest looked up from reference TRBV28 and TRBJ2-2): DVKVTQSSRYLVKRTGEKVFLECVQDMDHENMFWYRQDPGLGLRLIYFSYDVKMKEKGDIPEGYSVSREKKERFSLILESASTNQTSMYLCASSFRGQGGELFFGEGSRLTVL.

This chain uses TRBV12-3 or TRBV12-4 with TRBJ2-3, with 7 bases matching TRBD2. The CDR3 runs to 14 residues. V shed 4 bases and J 5 bases; nucleotides not matched to a gene: 6. This CDR3 is CASSSQGRGDTQYF. CDR3 DNA sequence: TGTGCCAGCAGTTCCCAAGGGAGGGGAGATACGCAGTATTTT.

The chain is built from TRBV5-6 and TRBJ2-3; D is uncertain. The germline CDR1 and CDR2 sequences are SGHDT and YYEEEE. The CDR3 loop spans 14 amino acids. V was cut by 0 bases and J by 4 bases, with 9 bases left in between. The CDR3: CASSLAVVPDTQYF. The CDR3 DNA is TGTGCCAGCAGCTTGGCAGTAGTCCCAGATACGCAGTATTTT.

The chain couples TRBV5-1 to TRBJ2-5; 13 nucleotides line up with TRBD2. V was pared by 4 bases and J by 4 bases, with 7 bases of the junction left unmatched. The CDR3 has 16 residues. CDR1 is SGHRS and CDR2 is YFSETQ in the germline V gene. CDR3 coding DNA: TGCGCCAGCAGCCCCGGACTAGCGGGGGCACTAGAGACCCAGTACTTC. Translation gives CASSPGLAGALETQYF. The full variable domain, its missing parts supplied by reference TRBV5-1 and TRBJ2-5, is KAGVTQTPRYLIKTRGQQVTLSCSPISGHRSVSWYQQTPGQGLQFLFEYFSETQRNKGNFPGRFSGRQFSNSRSEMNVSTLELGDSALYLCASSPGLAGALETQYFGPGTRLLVL.